These 30 T cell receptor beta chains were sequenced from one sample in a study of T cells in women clearing cervical HPV infection. Clones were sequenced by immunoSEQ multiplex PCR, and TCRdb holds only the in-frame ones, with some missing. The sample features under 50,000 clones, with around 4.9% in its top ten. Sequenced material: blood buffy coat. The source is a woman aged 18 to 75 with a cervical HPV16 infection that either progressed to CIN3+ or cleared (not recorded which).

Details on this clone: The CDR3 goes on 3 residues after the read ends, and that part is filled in from the germline J gene. The chain has TRBV5-5 and TRBJ2-3; possible D gene TRBD2, 6 bases. There are 15 residues in the CDR3. V lost 6 bases to trimming and J lost 2 bases, with 16 bases between them. Germline loops: CDR1 SGHKS, CDR2 YYEKEE (reference sequence). The part of the CDR3 DNA that was read is TGTGCCAGCATTCCATTGGGGGGAATCACAGATACG. Encoded protein: CASIPLGGITDT. The full CDR3 reads CASIPLGGITDTQYF.

Details on this clone: The read is 3 residues too short to cover the CDR3 end, so that end is filled in from the germline J gene. V usage is TRBV6-1 and J usage is TRBJ2-6; D may be TRBD1 (7 bases). This CDR3 region has 17 residues. Per the germline V gene, CDR1 is MNHNS and CDR2 is SASEGT. V was pared by 1 base and J by 1 base, with 11 bases between. The sequenced part of the CDR3 DNA is TGTGCCAGCAGTGAAGTTCAGGGGGGATCTGGGGCCAACGTC. Its protein is CASSEVQGGSGANV. The CDR3 in its entirety is CASSEVQGGSGANVLTF.

A note on this clone: The read finishes 3 residues shy of the CDR3 end, and the germline J gene is used to complete it. The chain has TRBV10-3 and TRBJ2-3, with D maybe TRBD1 (5 bases). V lost 5 bases, J lost 0 bases, and 15 bases lay in between. The CDR3 runs to 16 residues. The germline V gene encodes CDR1 ENHRY and CDR2 SYGVKD. CDR3 sequence: CAISQESQGSTDTQYF. CDR3 bases read: TGTGCCATCAGTCAGGAAAGTCAGGGAAGCACAGATACG.

A note on this clone: The CDR3 end falls 3 residues outside the read, so it is completed with the germline J gene. The same CDR3 arises from other DNA sequences in this sample as well. The rearrangement uses TRBV19 and TRBJ2-3; 7 bases fit TRBD1. Germline V lookup: CDR1 LNHDA, CDR2 SQIVND (reference sequence). With 8 bases clipped from V and 2 bases from J, the junction kept 4 bases outside the gene matches. The CDR3 spans 13 residues. The CDR3 loop is CASSTGDTDTQYF. CDR3 DNA, as far as it was read: TGTGCCAGTTCCACAGGGGACACAGATACG.

Details on this clone: The read is 3 residues too short to cover the CDR3 end, so that end is filled in from the germline J gene. The chain is built from TRBV18 and TRBJ1-2; tentative D call: TRBD1 (6 bases). Germline loops: CDR1 KGHSH, CDR2 LQKENI. This CDR3 contains 14 residues. Trimming removed 6 bases from V and 4 bases from J, with 15 bases in between. CDR3 sequence reads: CASSLGQFLYGYTF. Partial CDR3 DNA: TGTGCCAGCTCCCTCGGACAGTTCCTCTATGGC.

The chain's CDR3 is CASSERDSTEAFF. The sequenced part of the CDR3 DNA is TGTGCCAGCAGTGAACGGGACAGCACTGAA. The rearrangement links TRBV6-1 to TRBJ1-1; TRBD1 matches 7 bases. Read data end 3 residues before the CDR3 end; the end is taken from the germline J gene. The CDR3 is 13 amino acids. V was pared by 2 bases and J by 4 bases, with 1 base of the junction left unmatched. Germline loops: CDR1 MNHNS, CDR2 SASEGT.

Comments on this clone: The CDR3 end is not reached by the read, which stops 3 residues before it; the germline J gene fills it in. V and J are TRBV20-1 and TRBJ2-5, with 9 bases aligning to TRBD1. Per germline, CDR1 DFQATT and CDR2 SNEGSKA (reference sequence). The ends lost 1 base at V and 1 base at J; junction bases unmatched: 13. This CDR3 region has 18 residues. This chain's CDR3 is CSARGPRSGQGFQETQYF. The CDR3 bases that were read are TGCAGTGCTAGAGGCCCACGGTCCGGACAGGGGTTCCAAGAGACC.

This clone is identified as medium-sized (0.01 to 0.1%) from frequency. The sequenced fragment ends 3 residues before the CDR3 boundary, so the rest is inferred from the germline J gene. V and J are TRBV6-1 and TRBJ2-3; 9 nucleotides match TRBD2. V was pared by 4 bases and J by 2 bases, with 7 bases of the junction left unmatched. This CDR3 contains 16 residues. Per germline, CDR1 MNHNS and CDR2 SASEGT. The CDR3 reads CASSAKTSGYTDTQYF. Incomplete CDR3 DNA: TGTGCCAGCAGTGCCAAGACTAGCGGATACACAGATACG.

A note on this clone: Coverage ceases 3 residues before the CDR3 finishes, and the germline J gene fills in the end. The rearrangement uses TRBV11-3 and TRBJ1-1; TRBD1 is a possible D gene (6 bases). The CDR3 has 13 amino acids. Per the germline V gene, CDR1 is SGHNT and CDR2 is YENEEA. V was cut by 5 bases and J by 1 base, with 8 bases left in between. CDR3 bases read: TGTGCCAGCAGCCTACAGGGGAACACTGAA. Its translation is CASSLQGNTE. Given in full, the CDR3 is CASSLQGNTEAFF.

Of note for this clone: The observed sequence ends 3 residues before the CDR3 terminus, with the missing tail filled in from the germline J gene. The chain recombines TRBV5-1 with TRBJ2-7; 7 positions match TRBD2. The CDR3 extends over 16 amino acids. CDR1 and CDR2 from the germline V gene are SGHRS and YFSETQ. V lost 4 bases and J lost 2; bases outside the gene matches: 12. The sequenced part of the CDR3 DNA is TGCGCCAGCAGCCCAACGGGGGGACTCAGAACCTACGAG. As protein: CASSPTGGLRTYE. The full CDR3 reads CASSPTGGLRTYEQYF.

Concerning this clone: The read stops 3 residues short of the end of the CDR3; the missing end is completed from the germline J gene. The chain couples TRBV2 to TRBJ2-4; TRBD1 is a possible D gene (6 bases). V was clipped by 0 bases and J by 0 bases, with 12 bases between them. Germline V gene lookup returns CDR1 SNHLY and CDR2 FYNNEI. This CDR3 spans 17 amino acids. CDR3 bases read: TGTGCCAGCAGTGAAGCGCTTCAGGGGTTAGCCAAAAACATT. Protein sequence: CASSEALQGLAKNI. The complete CDR3 protein is CASSEALQGLAKNIQYF. The complete variable domain, with remaining parts taken from reference TRBV2 and TRBJ2-4, reads EPEVTQTPSHQVTQMGQEVILRCVPISNHLYFYWYRQILGQKVEFLVSFYNNEISEKSEIFDDQFSVERPDGSNFTLKIRSTKLEDSAMYFCASSEALQGLAKNIQYFGAGTRLSVL.

A note on this clone: With the read ending 3 residues before the CDR3 end, the germline J gene is used to fill in that end. The rearrangement links TRBV5-1 to TRBJ1-4; no clear D. The CDR3 runs to 15 residues. Germline CDR1 reads SGHRS; CDR2 reads YFSETQ. Trimming left V 0 bases short and J 2 bases short, with 8 bases between. CDR3 DNA (partial): TGCGCCAGCAGCTTGGATGGCCGCACTAATGAAAAA. Translating it yields CASSLDGRTNEK. The CDR3 reads in full as CASSLDGRTNEKLFF.

About this clone: The read ends 3 residues shy of where the CDR3 ends; the end is completed using the germline J gene. This chain joins TRBV2 and TRBJ1-2; D unresolved. The V gene's germline CDR1 is SNHLY and CDR2 FYNNEI. Trimming removed 6 bases at V and 3 bases at J, with 14 bases between. The CDR3 contains 14 residues. This CDR3 reads CASRKGRTDYGYTF. CDR3 DNA (partial): TGTGCCAGCAGGAAAGGGAGGACTGACTATGGC.

A word on this clone: The read ends 3 residues shy of where the CDR3 ends; the end is completed using the germline J gene. The chain recombines TRBV2 with TRBJ2-7; tentative D call: TRBD2 (6 bases). The CDR3 has 13 amino acids. V lost 9 bases and J lost 3, with 15 bases in between. Germline assignment: CDR1 SNHLY and CDR2 FYNNEI. The CDR3 bases that were read are TGTGCCAGTACCCCTGCGGGGTTCTACGAG. Residues: CASTPAGFYE. The whole CDR3 region reads CASTPAGFYEQYF.

Concerning this clone itself: The sequence runs out 3 residues before the end of the CDR3; the remainder is reconstructed from the germline J gene. J is TRBJ1-5 and V is TRBV2, with TRBD1 identical over 7 bases. Germline V gives CDR1 SNHLY, CDR2 FYNNEI. The CDR3 has 15 residues. Trimming removed 6 bases from V and 0 bases from J; junction bases left unmatched: 5. The CDR3 spells CASRRQGSSNQPQHF. The sequenced CDR3 bases are TGTGCCAGCAGGAGACAGGGCAGTAGCAATCAGCCC.

As for this clone: The observed sequence ends 3 residues before the CDR3 terminus, with the missing tail filled in from the germline J gene. The J gene is TRBJ1-2, the V gene TRBV16; TRBD1 matches at 11 bases. CDR1 and CDR2 (germline): KGHSY, FQNENV. The CDR3 sequence is 17 residues long. The sequenced CDR3 bases are TGTGCCAGCAGCCTGATCCGGACAGGGGGCCTTTCGGGGGGC. Amino acid sequence: CASSLIRTGGLSGG. The full CDR3 sequence reads CASSLIRTGGLSGGYTF.

Details on this clone: With the read ending 3 residues before the CDR3 end, the germline J gene is used to fill in that end. The chain combines TRBV12-3 or TRBV12-4 with TRBJ2-5; either TRBD1 or TRBD2 may fit D (6 bases each). The CDR3 spans 15 residues. V lost 0 bases and J lost 4, with 12 bases in between. Incomplete CDR3 DNA: TGTGCCAGCAGTTTAGCCCGCAGGGGAGGAGAGACC. Its translation: CASSLARRGGET. The entire CDR3 reads CASSLARRGGETQYF.

To note about this clone: The CDR3 extends 3 residues past the end of the read, so its final part is completed from the germline J gene. The chain combines TRBV19 with TRBJ1-4, with 11 bases identical to TRBD1. J was trimmed by 4 bases and V by 9 bases; bases with no gene match: 7. Germline loops: CDR1 LNHDA, CDR2 SQIVND (reference sequence). CDR3 length: 15 amino acids. The CDR3 loop reads CASRDRGMSNEKLFF. The DNA read from the CDR3 is TGTGCCAGCAGGGACAGGGGGATGAGTAATGAAAAA.

For this clone: Read data end 3 residues before the CDR3 end; the end is taken from the germline J gene. The chain has TRBV20-1 and TRBJ2-1; 7 bases match TRBD1. Germline CDR1 is DFQATT and CDR2 is SNEGSKA (reference sequence). The CDR3 sequence is 14 residues long. With 3 bases clipped from V and 2 bases from J, the junction kept 4 bases outside the gene matches. CDR3 DNA, as far as it was read: TGCAGTGCTAGCGAGACAGGGACCTACAATGAG. As protein: CSASETGTYNE. The whole CDR3 protein reads CSASETGTYNEQFF.

Remarks on this clone: The DNA ends 3 residues before the CDR3 does, and the rest of the CDR3 is filled in from the germline J gene. This chain joins TRBV7-8 and TRBJ2-2, with a tentative D call TRBD1 (5 bases). Trimming took 0 bases from V and 5 from J, leaving 10 bases between them. The germline V gene has CDR1 SGHVS and CDR2 FQNEAQ. There are 15 residues in the CDR3. The CDR3 DNA, read in part, is TGTGCCAGCAGCTTAGCGGGGCTGGGGACCGGGGAG. Encoded protein: CASSLAGLGTGE. The full-length CDR3 reads as CASSLAGLGTGELFF. Full variable domain (rest looked up from reference TRBV7-8 and TRBJ2-2): GAGVSQSPRYKVAKRGQDVALRCDPISGHVSLFWYQQALGQGPEFLTYFQNEAQLDKSGLPSDRFFAERPEGSVSTLKIQRTQQEDSAVYLCASSLAGLGTGELFFGEGSRLTVL.

Details on this clone: Read sequence stops 3 residues before the CDR3 end, and the germline J gene provides the missing end. The chain has TRBV5-4 and TRBJ2-1; maybe TRBD2 (5 bases). There are 15 residues in the CDR3. The V end lost 3 bases, the J end lost 6 bases, and 16 bases lay between the germline ends. Per the germline V gene, CDR1 is SGHNT and CDR2 is YYREEE (reference sequence). The sequenced CDR3 bases are TGTGCCAGCAGCTCGCCACTAGAGGATGCCAATGAG. Its protein product is CASSSPLEDANE. The CDR3 in full is CASSSPLEDANEQFF.

Details on this clone: The read falls 3 residues short of the CDR3 end, and the missing part is taken from the germline J gene. This chain joins TRBV9 and TRBJ2-7; TRBD1 is a possible D gene (5 bases). This CDR3 is built from 14 residues. Germline V CDR1 and CDR2: SGDLS, YYNGEE. The V gene lost 4 bases and the J gene lost 3 bases, with 14 bases spanning the gap. The CDR3 bases that were read are TGTGCCAGCAGCATTATGACAGCCTTCTACGAG. Protein: CASSIMTAFYE. The whole CDR3 protein is CASSIMTAFYEQYF. Drawing the rest from reference TRBV9 and TRBJ2-7, the complete variable domain is DSGVTQTPKHLITATGQRVTLRCSPRSGDLSVYWYQQSLDQGLQFLIQYYNGEERAKGNILERFSAQQFPDLHSELNLSSLELGDSALYFCASSIMTAFYEQYFGPGTRLTVT.

To note about this clone: The CDR3 extends 3 residues past the end of the read, so its final part is completed from the germline J gene. The chain joins TRBV6-1 to TRBJ2-3, with TRBD2 identical over 14 bases. The length of the CDR3 is 15 residues. After removal of 4 bases from V and 4 bases from J, the junction contained 1 base not matched to a gene. Germline CDR1 reads MNHNS; CDR2 reads SASEGT. The covered CDR3 bases are TGTGCCAGCAGTGTGACTAGCGGGGGGGCAGATACG. This gives the protein CASSVTSGGADT. The CDR3 in full is CASSVTSGGADTQYF.

CDR3 bases read: TGTGCCAGCAGCAAACAACAGGGGGCTGGCAATCAGCCC. Translation gives CASSKQQGAGNQP. The entire CDR3 protein is CASSKQQGAGNQPQHF. The chain recombines TRBV7-8 with TRBJ1-5; 9 bases line up with TRBD1. Read coverage stops 3 residues before the CDR3 terminus; the germline J gene supplies the remainder. Germline CDR1 is SGHVS and CDR2 is FQNEAQ. After removal of 5 bases from V and 2 bases from J, the junction contained 7 bases not matched to a gene. The CDR3 spans 16 residues.

As to this clone: The sequence runs out 3 residues before the end of the CDR3; the remainder is reconstructed from the germline J gene. The J gene is TRBJ2-3, the V gene TRBV6-1; the match to TRBD2 covers 14 bases. CDR1 is MNHNS, CDR2 SASEGT, per germline. CDR3 size: 16 residues. The CDR3 DNA, read in part, is TGTGCCAGCAGTGCGAAGACTAGCGGGGGGGCGGGCACG. This gives the protein CASSAKTSGGAGT. The whole CDR3 reads CASSAKTSGGAGTQYF.

Remarks on this clone: The read comes to an end 3 residues before the CDR3 does, leaving the germline J gene to fill in the end. The chain combines TRBV5-1 with TRBJ1-1; TRBD1 matches at 7 bases. Trimming at V came to 3 bases and at J to 4 bases, leaving 9 bases not matched to a gene. The germline CDR1 and CDR2 sequences are SGHRS and YFSETQ. This CDR3 has 15 amino acids. CDR3 residues: CASSSQAQGGTEAFF. CDR3 DNA (partial): TGCGCCAGCAGCTCCCAAGCCCAGGGGGGCACTGAA.

The sequenced part of the CDR3 DNA is TGCGCCAGCAGCTTGGGGTCTAGCGGGGGCCGACCCACAGATACG. Translated: CASSLGSSGGRPTDT. The CDR3 in its entirety is CASSLGSSGGRPTDTQYF. The chain has TRBV5-1 and TRBJ2-3; 10 positions match TRBD2. The read terminates 3 residues before the CDR3 end, so the remaining end is supplied by the germline J gene. Germline V gene lookup returns CDR1 SGHRS and CDR2 YFSETQ. There are 18 residues in the CDR3. J gave up 2 bases and V 0 bases, and 9 bases lay outside the gene matches.

Notes on this clone: The read gets to within 3 residues of the CDR3 end, and the germline J gene fills in the rest. This rearrangement joins TRBV7-8 to TRBJ1-2; the D gene is possibly TRBD1 (5 bases). Germline loops: CDR1 SGHVS, CDR2 FQNEAQ. This CDR3 has 13 residues. V was pared by 5 bases and J by 4 bases, with 11 bases between. This CDR3 reads CASSTWGVYGYTF. CDR3 DNA (partial): TGTGCCAGCAGCACCTGGGGCGTCTATGGC. Variable domain in full (rest from reference TRBV7-8 and TRBJ1-2): GAGVSQSPRYKVAKRGQDVALRCDPISGHVSLFWYQQALGQGPEFLTYFQNEAQLDKSGLPSDRFFAERPEGSVSTLKIQRTQQEDSAVYLCASSTWGVYGYTFGSGTRLTVV.

Concerning this clone: The CDR3 is cut off 3 residues early in the read; its end comes from the germline J gene. The rearrangement links TRBV18 to TRBJ2-3; D is uncertain. The V and J ends lost 2 bases and 4 bases respectively, with 7 bases between them. In germline, CDR1 is KGHSH, CDR2 LQKENI. CDR3 length: 13 residues. The covered CDR3 bases are TGTGCCAGCTCACCAAGCCCGGCAGATACG. This sequence encodes CASSPSPADT. The full CDR3 protein is CASSPSPADTQYF. The full variable domain, completed using reference TRBV18 and TRBJ2-3, is NAGVMQNPRHLVRRRGQEARLRCSPMKGHSHVYWYRQLPEEGLKFMVYLQKENIIDESGMPKERFSAEFPKEGPSILRIQQVVRGDSAAYFCASSPSPADTQYFGPGTRLTVL.

As to this clone: The read is 3 residues too short to cover the CDR3 end, so that end is filled in from the germline J gene. Within the sample, other DNA sequences also encode this same CDR3. The chain is built from TRBV20-1 and TRBJ1-5, with D tentatively TRBD1 (5 bases). V was pared by 3 bases and J by 3 bases, with 9 bases between. Germline CDR1 reads DFQATT; CDR2 reads SNEGSKA (reference sequence). The CDR3 is made up of 13 amino acids. The CDR3 DNA, read in part, is TGCAGTGCTAGCTCAGGGTACAATCAGCCC. Translation: CSASSGYNQP. The full CDR3 reads CSASSGYNQPQHF.